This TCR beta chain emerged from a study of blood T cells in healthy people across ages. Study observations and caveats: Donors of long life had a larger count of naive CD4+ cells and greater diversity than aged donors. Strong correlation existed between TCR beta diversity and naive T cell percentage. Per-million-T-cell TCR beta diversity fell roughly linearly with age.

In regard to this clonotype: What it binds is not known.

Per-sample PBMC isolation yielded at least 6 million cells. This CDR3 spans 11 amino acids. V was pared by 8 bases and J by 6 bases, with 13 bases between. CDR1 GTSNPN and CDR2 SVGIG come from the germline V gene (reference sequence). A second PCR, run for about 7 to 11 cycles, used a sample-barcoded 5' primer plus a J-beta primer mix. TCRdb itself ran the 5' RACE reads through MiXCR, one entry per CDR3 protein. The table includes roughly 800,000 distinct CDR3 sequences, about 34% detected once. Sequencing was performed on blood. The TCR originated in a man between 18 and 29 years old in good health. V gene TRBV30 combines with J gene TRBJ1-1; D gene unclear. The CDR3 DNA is TGTGCCCGGAAATCCACGTCTGAAGCTTTCTTT. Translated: CARKSTSEAFF.